The following is a T cell receptor (beta chain) sequence with its context. Its specificity is unknown. The record originates from a study of cytomegalovirus exposure and HLA in healthy donors. At the level of the study: Unique TCRs from HLA-typed donors, 75 million to 100 million of them, were held in an early data release.

Notes on the study in general: Relative to equally common others, HLA-associated TCR beta chains showed greater clonal expansion in a later analysis. Compared with the roughly 700-donor mean, an Asian-associated ancestry cluster reportedly had fewer N-insertions, according to a later analysis. Donor immune exposure was known only as CMV serostatus.

Vbeta (60) and Jbeta (13) primers were used in the PCR. Libraries were prepared by immunoSEQ multiplex PCR; TCRdb keeps only in-frame clonotypes and omits some of them. The sample lists hundreds of thousands of clones; roughly 78% were seen once. Looked up from germline, CDR1 is SNHLY and CDR2 is FYNNEI. The CDR3 runs to 15 residues. Trimming cost V 1 base and J 2 bases; bases outside gene matches: 2. Material: PBMCs. This chain joins TRBV2 and TRBJ2-7; 10 nucleotides line up with TRBD1. This TCR derives from a boy aged 5-17 years in good health and CMV-seronegative. CDR3 DNA sequence: TGTGCCAGCAGTGAAGTTGGACAGGGGGCCTACGAGCAGTACTTC. Translation gives CASSEVGQGAYEQYF.